The rows below give T cell receptor beta chains drawn from one sample of a study of cytomegalovirus exposure and HLA in healthy donors. Some clones are missing from TCRdb's copy, which holds only in-frame ones; the method was immunoSEQ multiplex PCR. The sample carries 70,000 to 85,000 clones, about 64% recorded once. Sequenced sample: PBMCs. All receptors come from a man aged 30 to 39 in good health and CMV-seropositive. CDR3s include the opening cysteine and the closing phenylalanine or tryptophan. The D gene is left open where the match is weak. Size is stated for part of the rows, as once, few or many counts, or as a class when the clone is expanded.

V,D,J,size,DNA,CDR3
TRBV11-3,-,TRBJ2-3,-,TGTGCCAGCAGCGCTACTACAGATACGCAGTATTTT,CASSATTDTQYF
TRBV7-2,TRBD2,TRBJ2-7,-,TGTGCCAGCAGCTTGGGGGGAGGGCCGCGTGAGCAGTACTTC,CASSLGGGPREQYF
TRBV7-2,-,TRBJ2-1,-,TGTGCCAGCAGCTCCGGGACAAGATACAATGAGCAGTTCTTC,CASSSGTRYNEQFF
TRBV28,-,TRBJ1-5,-,TGTGCCAGCAGTTTAAGTCGTCAGAAGCCCCAGCATTTT,CASSLSRQKPQHF
TRBV7-3,-,TRBJ2-6,-,TGTGCCAGCAGCGATTGGCTGTCTGGGGCCAACGTCCTGACTTTC,CASSDWLSGANVLTF
TRBV28,TRBD1,TRBJ2-7,-,TGTGCCAGCAGTCGAGGGGGACAGTCCTCCTACGAGCAGTACTTC,CASSRGGQSSYEQYF
TRBV6-6,-,TRBJ1-4,-,TGTGCCAGCAGTTACCGGGGAAATGAAAAACTGTTTTTT,CASSYRGNEKLFF
TRBV5-4,TRBD2,TRBJ2-7,few,TGTGCCAGCAGCTTGGGAGGTAGCGGGAGAAACTACGAGCAGTACTTC,CASSLGGSGRNYEQYF
TRBV15,-,TRBJ1-4,-,TGTGCCACCAGCAGAGATGGGCGGGGCGAGGGGAAACTGTTTTTT,CATSRDGRGEGKLFF
TRBV11-1,TRBD1,TRBJ1-2,-,TGTGCCAGCCAGCGAGGGGGACAGGGACTTATATTGGATGGCTACACCTTC,CASQRGGQGLILDGYTF
TRBV5-6,-,TRBJ2-5,-,TGTGCCAGCAGCCACCGGGACACGCTGAAAGAGACCCAGTACTTC,CASSHRDTLKETQYF
TRBV14,TRBD1,TRBJ2-2,-,TGTGCCAGCAGCCCCACAGGGGGCGCGACCACCGGGGAGCTGTTTTTT,CASSPTGGATTGELFF
TRBV11-3,TRBD2,TRBJ2-1,-,TGTGCCAGCAGCGATCTCTTGCGGGAGGTTGAGCAGTTCTTC,CASSDLLREVEQFF
TRBV5-6,-,TRBJ1-1,few,TGTGCCAGCAGCTTGGCTAGGGGCGCTGAAGCTTTCTTT,CASSLARGAEAFF
TRBV28,TRBD1,TRBJ1-1,-,TGTGCCAGCACCTTCCCCCCGGGACAGGGGGCGAGTGGGAACACTGAAGCTTTCTTT,CASTFPPGQGASGNTEAFF
TRBV5-1,-,TRBJ2-7,-,TGCGCCAGCAGCTTGGGTTCCGGGGGGCGAGTAGTCGAGCAGTACTTC,CASSLGSGGRVVEQYF
TRBV10-2,TRBD1,TRBJ2-7,-,TGCGCCAGCAGTGAGTCGGGGATCGGGACAGGGCACTACGAGCAGTACTTC,CASSESGIGTGHYEQYF
TRBV5-1,TRBD2,TRBJ2-2,-,TGCGCCAGCCACGGCGGGACTAGCGGGGGGGCGGTGAACACCGGGGAGCTGTTTTTT,CASHGGTSGGAVNTGELFF
TRBV6-5,TRBD2,TRBJ2-2,-,TGTGCCAGCAGTGCGACTAGCGAGAACACCGGGGAGCTGTTTTTT,CASSATSENTGELFF
TRBV7-6,TRBD1,TRBJ1-4,-,TGTGCCAGCAGCTTAGATGGCGTCCGGACAGGTCACGAAAAACTGTTTTTT,CASSLDGVRTGHEKLFF
TRBV7-9,TRBD1,TRBJ2-7,-,TGTGCCAGCAGCTTGGCGACCGGGACAGGGTCCTACGAGCAGTACTTC,CASSLATGTGSYEQYF
TRBV5-1,-,TRBJ1-6,-,TGCGCCAGCAGGGGCGTCGGGGTGATGGAAGATTCACCCCTCCACTTT,CASRGVGVMEDSPLHF
TRBV4-1,TRBD1,TRBJ1-5,-,TGCGCCAGCAGCCGCCTGACAGGGGGCAATCAGCCCCAGCATTTT,CASSRLTGGNQPQHF
TRBV5-1,-,TRBJ1-5,few,TGCGCCAGCAGCCTCGGACAGAATAGCAATCAGCCCCAGCATTTT,CASSLGQNSNQPQHF
TRBV28,-,TRBJ1-2,-,TGTGCCAGCAGATCTGGACAGACCCATGGCTACACCTTC,CASRSGQTHGYTF
TRBV4-1,-,TRBJ1-1,-,TGCGCCAGCAGCCAAGATCGTATATCTCGGGAGAGGGCGGGAATGAACACTGAAGCTTTCTTT,CASSQDRISRERAGMNTEAFF
TRBV11-2,TRBD1,TRBJ2-2,-,TGTGCCAGCAGCTTAGGGGGACAGATGAAAAACACCGGGGAGCTGTTTTTT,CASSLGGQMKNTGELFF
TRBV19,-,TRBJ2-6,-,TGTGCCAGTAGTATGGGCAGCTTATCTGGGGCCAACGTCCTGACTTTC,CASSMGSLSGANVLTF
TRBV20-1,-,TRBJ2-7,-,TGCAGTGCTAGTGAGGACGAGCAGTACTTC,CSASEDEQYF
TRBV5-1,-,TRBJ2-1,few,TGCGCCAGCAGCTCAGACTATAGTGAGCAGTTCTTC,CASSSDYSEQFF
TRBV13,TRBD1,TRBJ1-1,-,TGTGCCAGCAGCCCGGACAGAACAGGGGCTGAAGCTTTCTTT,CASSPDRTGAEAFF
TRBV13,-,TRBJ1-2,-,TGTGCCAGCAGCCCACCCGGGGCTAACTATGGCTACACCTTC,CASSPPGANYGYTF
TRBV2,-,TRBJ1-2,-,TGTGCCAGCAACATCGGGCGGGGGGCAAATGGCTACACCTTC,CASNIGRGANGYTF
TRBV5-6,-,TRBJ2-2,-,TGTGCCAGCAGCTTGGTCTCAGGGGTGGCGACCGGGGAGCTGTTTTTT,CASSLVSGVATGELFF
TRBV11-3,-,TRBJ2-3,-,TGTGCCAGCCAGCCGACCGGAGGCACAGATACGCAGTATTTT,CASQPTGGTDTQYF
TRBV18,TRBD2,TRBJ2-3,-,TGTGCCAGCTCACCCACTAGCGGGAGGGCCGCAGATACGCAGTATTTT,CASSPTSGRAADTQYF
TRBV27,TRBD1,TRBJ1-5,once,TGTGCCAGCAGACAGGGGTCCCAGCCCCAGCATTTT,CASRQGSQPQHF
TRBV18,-,TRBJ1-1,-,TGTGCCAGCTCACCACTGGGAGAGAACACTGAAGCTTTCTTT,CASSPLGENTEAFF
TRBV4-3,-,TRBJ2-3,-,TGCGCCAGCAGCCTCGAGGAGACTAGCACAGATACGCAGTATTTT,CASSLEETSTDTQYF
TRBV28,TRBD1,TRBJ2-5,-,TGTGCCAGCAGTTTATTTATTATCGCGACAGGGGATCAAGAGACCCAGTACTTC,CASSLFIIATGDQETQYF
TRBV9,TRBD1,TRBJ2-7,few,TGTGCCAGCAGCGTAGATGGGGACAGTCGGACTCTCCAGTACGAGCAGTACTTC,CASSVDGDSRTLQYEQYF
TRBV9,TRBD1,TRBJ2-5,-,TGTGCCAGCAGCGTAGGGACAGGGGAGGGGGAGACCCAGTACTTC,CASSVGTGEGETQYF
TRBV28,-,TRBJ1-3,-,TGTGCCAGCAGCACAGCTGGTGGAAACACCATATATTTT,CASSTAGGNTIYF
TRBV4-2,-,TRBJ2-5,-,TGTGCCAGCAGCCAGTCCACCGGGGTACAAGAGACCCAGTACTTC,CASSQSTGVQETQYF
TRBV28,TRBD2,TRBJ2-1,-,TGTGCCAGCAGGGTAGCGGGCGGGACCAATGAGCAGTTCTTC,CASRVAGGTNEQFF
TRBV2,TRBD2,TRBJ2-7,-,TGTGCCAGCAGTGGGACTAGCTGGTCCTACGAGCAGTACTTC,CASSGTSWSYEQYF
TRBV5-6,-,TRBJ1-6,few,TGTGCCAGCAGCTTGCCGTCAGGCTCCTATAATTCACCCCTCCACTTT,CASSLPSGSYNSPLHF
TRBV6-1,-,TRBJ1-1,-,TGTGCCAGCAGTGAAGCCCCACAGGGACGGAGAACTGAAGCTTTCTTT,CASSEAPQGRRTEAFF
TRBV10-3,-,TRBJ2-1,-,TGTGCCATCCCCCTCGGGGGTAATGAGCAGTTCTTC,CAIPLGGNEQFF
TRBV9,-,TRBJ1-3,few,TGTGCCAGCAGCGGGGCGGGGAGTACCGCGAGTGGAAACACCATATATTTT,CASSGAGSTASGNTIYF
TRBV7-9,TRBD2,TRBJ2-1,few,TGTGCCAGCAGCTTACCGGGACTAGCGGGAAACGAGCAGTTCTTC,CASSLPGLAGNEQFF